The clone carrying this TCR beta chain was seen only a few times. This sample was taken from a study of T cells of healthy individuals. This CDR3 contains 11 residues. Per germline, CDR1 SQVTM and CDR2 ANQGSEA. The V and J ends lost 5 bases and 10 bases, in that order; junction bases with no gene match: 4. TCRdb independently ran MiXCR on the 5' RACE reads; one entry per CDR3 protein. The table lists fewer than 70,000 distinct CDR3 sequences, roughly 15% of them singletons. This TCR was recovered from a human donor in good health. J is TRBJ2-1 and V is TRBV29-1; TRBD2 matches 8 bases. The CDR3 DNA reads as TGCAGCGTTACGGGGGGGCGGGAGCAGTTCTTC. As protein: CSVTGGREQFF.